Listed below are T cell receptor beta chains from one sample, sequenced in a study of shared clonotypes between healthy human individuals. TCRdb keeps only in-frame clones here, not all; method: immunoSEQ multiplex PCR. The sample lists more than 600,000 clones, 92% occurring once. The sequencing sample was made of naive CD8+ T cells sorted from blood. The receptors were gathered from a man under 40 in good health. CDR3s include the opening cysteine and the closing phenylalanine or tryptophan. The size entry is marked missing in some rows and otherwise reads once, few, many or a size class.

j_call clone_size v_call cdr3_aa
TRBJ1-4 - TRBV19 CASSIRAGEDEKLFF
TRBJ2-1 - TRBV5-1 CASSWSLAYNEQFF
TRBJ2-1 - TRBV9 CASSDSLGGVVYEQFF
TRBJ2-1 - TRBV11-2 CASTLTSLVDEQFF
TRBJ2-7 - TRBV15 CATSRLTGSSYEQYF
TRBJ2-7 - TRBV27 CASGARDRVHEQYF
TRBJ2-1 - TRBV7-9 CASNPGRNEQFF
TRBJ1-3 - TRBV27 CASSLGQSPGNTIYF
TRBJ1-1 - TRBV12-5 CASQRGARTEAFF
TRBJ2-3 - TRBV7-9 CASNPRGLDTQYF
TRBJ2-2 few TRBV4-1 CASSHSATRLFF